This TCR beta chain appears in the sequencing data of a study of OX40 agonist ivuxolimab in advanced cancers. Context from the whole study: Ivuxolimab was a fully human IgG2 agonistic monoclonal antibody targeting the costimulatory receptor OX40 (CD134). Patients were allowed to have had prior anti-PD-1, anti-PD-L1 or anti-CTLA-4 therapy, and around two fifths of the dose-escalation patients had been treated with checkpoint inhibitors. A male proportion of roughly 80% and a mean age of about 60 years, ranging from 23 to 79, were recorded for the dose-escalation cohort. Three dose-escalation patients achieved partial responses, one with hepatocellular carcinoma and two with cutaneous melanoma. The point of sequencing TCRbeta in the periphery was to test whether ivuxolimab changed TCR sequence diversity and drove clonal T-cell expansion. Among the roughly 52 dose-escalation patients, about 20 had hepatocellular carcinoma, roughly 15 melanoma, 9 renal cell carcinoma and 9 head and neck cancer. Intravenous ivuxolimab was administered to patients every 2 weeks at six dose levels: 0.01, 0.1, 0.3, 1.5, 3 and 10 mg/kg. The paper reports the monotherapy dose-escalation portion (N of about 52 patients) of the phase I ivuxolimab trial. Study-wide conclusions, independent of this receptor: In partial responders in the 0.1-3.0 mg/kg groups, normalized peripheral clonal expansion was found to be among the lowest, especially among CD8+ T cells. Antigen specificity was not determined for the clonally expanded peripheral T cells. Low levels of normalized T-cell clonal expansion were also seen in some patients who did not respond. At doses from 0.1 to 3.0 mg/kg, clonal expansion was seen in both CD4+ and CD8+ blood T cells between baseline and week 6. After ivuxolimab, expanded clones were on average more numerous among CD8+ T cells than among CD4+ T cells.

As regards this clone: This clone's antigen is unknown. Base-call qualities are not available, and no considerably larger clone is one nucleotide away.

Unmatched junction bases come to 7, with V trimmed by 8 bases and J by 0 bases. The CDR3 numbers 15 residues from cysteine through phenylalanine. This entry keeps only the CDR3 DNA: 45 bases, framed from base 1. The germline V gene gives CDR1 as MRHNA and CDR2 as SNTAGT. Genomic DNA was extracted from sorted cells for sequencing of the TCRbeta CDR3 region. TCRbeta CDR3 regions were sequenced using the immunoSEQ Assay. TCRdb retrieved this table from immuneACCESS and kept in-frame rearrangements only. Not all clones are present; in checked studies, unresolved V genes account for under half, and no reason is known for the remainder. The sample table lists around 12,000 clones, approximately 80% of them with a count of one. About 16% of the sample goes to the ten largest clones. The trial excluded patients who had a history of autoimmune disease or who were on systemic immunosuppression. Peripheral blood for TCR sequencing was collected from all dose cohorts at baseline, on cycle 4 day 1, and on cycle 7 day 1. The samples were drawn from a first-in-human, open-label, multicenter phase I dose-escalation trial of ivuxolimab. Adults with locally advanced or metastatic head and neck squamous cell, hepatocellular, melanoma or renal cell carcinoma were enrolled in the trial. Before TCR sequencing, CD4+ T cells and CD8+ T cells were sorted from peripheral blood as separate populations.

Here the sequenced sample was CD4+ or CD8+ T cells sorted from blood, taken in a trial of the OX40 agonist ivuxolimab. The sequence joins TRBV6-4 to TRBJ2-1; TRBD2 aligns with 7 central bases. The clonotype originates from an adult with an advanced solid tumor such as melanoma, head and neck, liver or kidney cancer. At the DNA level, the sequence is TGTGCCAGCGCAAGCGGGGCAGTCTCCTACAATGAGCAGTTCTTC. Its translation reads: CASASGAVSYNEQFF.